The 27 T cell receptor beta chains below come from one sample, sequenced in a study of T cells in Graves' hyperthyroidism and ophthalmopathy. TCR beta CDR3 regions were amplified from RNA. Carried out on the TCR CDR3, a first-round RT-PCR used the HTBI primer set. From the multiplex PCR reads, TCRdb called clonotypes with MiXCR, one entry per CDR3 protein. The sample records about 680,000 distinct CDR3 sequences, under 45% being singletons. Sequenced sample: blood. Receptors were obtained from a woman aged 40 to 50 with Graves' hyperthyroidism.

This clonotype has at least ten counts. The chain combines TRBV19 with TRBJ1-3; D is ambiguous. CDR1 and CDR2 (germline): LNHDA, SQIVND (reference sequence). This CDR3 spans 13 amino acids. V lost 7 bases and J lost 4, with 11 bases in between. The CDR3 nucleotides are TGTGCCAGTACCTTAGGTTTCGGAAACACCATATATTTT. It yields the protein CASTLGFGNTIYF.

This clonotype was observed at least ten times. This CDR3 reads CASRATGGGSPLHF. CDR3 DNA: TGTGCCAGTAGAGCGACAGGGGGCGGGTCACCCCTCCACTTT. V usage is TRBV19 and J usage is TRBJ1-6, with 10 bases lining up with TRBD1. CDR3 length equals 14 residues. Per the germline V gene, CDR1 is LNHDA and CDR2 is SQIVND (reference sequence). With V trimmed by 6 bases and J by 10 bases, 6 bases remained unmatched.

This clonotype came up many times. This chain links TRBV10-3 with TRBJ1-2; D is possibly TRBD1 (6 bases). The CDR3 is 13 amino acids. Germline V lookup: CDR1 ENHRY, CDR2 SYGVKD. V was shortened by 2 bases and J by 7 bases, with 11 bases between the two germline ends. DNA for the CDR3: TGTGCCATCAGTGAGACAGGGAGTAGTGGCTACACCTTC. This encodes CAISETGSSGYTF.

This clonotype was counted ten times or more. The chain carries TRBV20-1 and TRBJ1-6, with 11 bases lining up with TRBD1. CDR3 size: 16 residues. The trim removed 3 bases at V and 8 bases at J, leaving 9 bases unmatched. From germline, CDR1 is DFQATT and CDR2 SNEGSKA (reference sequence). The CDR3 sequence: CSARDKWGQGDSPLHF. The CDR3 nucleotides read TGCAGTGCTAGGGATAAGTGGGGACAGGGGGATTCACCCCTCCACTTT.

Remarks on this clonotype: This may stem from a read error, because a much larger clone lies one nucleotide away. The chain joins TRBV12-3 or TRBV12-4 to TRBJ1-1; D gene unclear. CDR3 length: 11 residues. V was clipped by 5 bases and J by 8 bases, with 9 bases between them. The CDR3, as DNA: TGTGCCAGCAGTCCGAACAAGGAAGCTTTCTTT. It translates to CASSPNKEAFF.

This clonotype was counted between two and nine times. The chain combines TRBV10-3 with TRBJ1-5; possible D gene TRBD1, 6 bases. This CDR3 is 13 amino acids long. Trimming pared 10 bases from V and 2 bases from J, leaving 12 bases between. Germline V CDR1 and CDR2: ENHRY, SYGVKD. Written as DNA, the CDR3 is TGTGCCACCCAGTACAGGGGCAATCAGCCCCAGCATTTT. Protein sequence: CATQYRGNQPQHF.

The chain is built from TRBV20-1 and TRBJ1-3; D may be TRBD1 (5 bases). The ends were cut back, 7 bases at V and 0 bases at J, with 13 bases in the middle. This CDR3 is built from 14 residues. Germline lookup yields CDR1 DFQATT and CDR2 SNEGSKA (reference sequence). CDR3 amino acids: CSVSTGDSGNTIYF. Written as DNA, the CDR3 is TGCAGTGTATCAACAGGCGACTCTGGAAACACCATATATTTT.

The V gene is TRBV10-3, the J gene TRBJ2-5, with TRBD2 identical over 7 bases. After removal of 6 bases from V and 7 bases from J, the junction contained 11 bases not matched to a gene. This CDR3 region has 14 residues. CDR1 and CDR2 from the germline V gene are ENHRY and SYGVKD. CDR3 amino acids: CAIRPNPGLSTQYF. The CDR3 region has the DNA TGTGCCATCAGACCCAACCCGGGACTATCGACCCAGTACTTC.

The rearrangement joins TRBV7-8 to TRBJ2-7; maybe TRBD1 (7 bases). Trimming removed 5 bases at V and 0 bases at J, with 14 bases between. The CDR3 has 15 residues. Per the germline V gene, CDR1 is SGHVS and CDR2 is FQNEAQ. The CDR3 DNA reads TGTGCCAGCAGCCGCGGGACAGCCTACTCCTACGAGCAGTACTTC. Protein sequence: CASSRGTAYSYEQYF.

This clonotype was seen a few times. The gene calls are TRBV14 and TRBJ1-6, with 9 bases matching TRBD1. Trimming cost V 2 bases and J 9 bases; bases outside gene matches: 8. Germline V lookup: CDR1 SGHDN, CDR2 FVKESK. This CDR3 region has 16 residues. Here the CDR3 reads CASSQSRDRVTSPLHF. The DNA for the CDR3 is TGTGCCAGCAGCCAATCCCGGGACAGGGTTACTTCACCCCTCCACTTT.

Here the CDR3 reads CASSLLAGNDYGYTF. The DNA of the CDR3 is TGTGCCAGCAGTTTACTGGCAGGGAATGACTATGGCTACACCTTC. The chain is built from TRBV27 and TRBJ1-2; D may be TRBD1 (5 bases). The CDR3 runs to 15 residues. Trimming pared 2 bases from V and 3 bases from J, leaving 13 bases between. Germline lookup yields CDR1 MNHEY and CDR2 SMNVEV (reference sequence).

To note about this clonotype: This may come from a read error, since a much larger clone is one base off. V gene TRBV7-9 combines with J gene TRBJ1-4; no clear D gene. CDR1 and CDR2 from the germline V gene are SEHNR and FQNEAQ (reference sequence). This CDR3 spans 11 amino acids. CDR3 DNA: TGTGCCAGCAGCTTTGGTCAGGTACTGGTTTTT. Protein sequence: CASSFGQVLVF.

This rearrangement joins TRBV10-2 to TRBJ1-6; 8 bases agree with TRBD1. With V trimmed by 4 bases and J by 14 bases, 10 bases remained unmatched. The germline V gene encodes CDR1 WSHSY and CDR2 SAAADI. The CDR3 is made up of 14 amino acids. In DNA, the CDR3 is TGCGCCAGCAGTGCCGGACAGGGTAAGACGGCCCTCCACTTT. Amino acids: CASSAGQGKTALHF.

A few counts support this clonotype. The chain uses TRBV4-1 and TRBJ1-2, with unresolved D. The V and J ends lost 3 bases and 4 bases respectively, with 6 bases between them. The CDR3 sequence is 12 residues long. Germline CDR1 and CDR2: MGHRA and YSYEKL. The CDR3 is CASSHGSYGYTF. The CDR3 bases are TGCGCCAGCAGCCACGGCAGCTATGGCTACACCTTC.

The gene calls are TRBV28 and TRBJ2-7; D ambiguous. This CDR3 is 14 amino acids long. V gave up 6 bases and J gave up 4 bases, with 16 bases separating them. Per germline, CDR1 MDHEN and CDR2 SYDVKM. The CDR3 nucleotides are TGTGCCAGCAGGCCTGGTAGGTACGGGTACGAGCAGTACTTC. It is translated as CASRPGRYGYEQYF.

The chain couples TRBV12-3 or TRBV12-4 to TRBJ1-5; a possible D gene is TRBD1 (6 bases). Trimming stripped 11 bases from V and 4 bases from J, with 18 bases between. The CDR3 has 14 amino acids. CDR3 sequence reads: CAWSRPDRNQPQHF. The CDR3 DNA reads as TGTGCCTGGAGCCGCCCTGACAGGAATCAGCCCCAGCATTTT.

This clonotype was recorded at least ten times. The chain recombines TRBV20-1 with TRBJ2-7, with TRBD2 identical over 9 bases. The junction had 10 bases not matched to a gene; V was cut back by 3 bases and J by 4 bases. Looked up from germline, CDR1 is DFQATT and CDR2 is SNEGSKA (reference sequence). CDR3 size: 15 residues. CDR3 protein: CSASLWVSGRYEQYF. The CDR3, as DNA: TGCAGTGCTAGCCTGTGGGTTAGCGGGAGATACGAGCAGTACTTC.

This clonotype was counted ten times or more. The V call is TRBV19, the J call TRBJ2-2; D is unresolved. The ends were cut back, 9 bases at V and 3 bases at J, with 20 bases in the middle. In germline, CDR1 is LNHDA, CDR2 SQIVND (reference sequence). The CDR3 runs to 16 residues. CDR3 nucleotides: TGTGCCAGCGCTGACACACCCTCGACCCACACCGGGGAGCTGTTTTTT. The encoded protein is CASADTPSTHTGELFF.

This clonotype was seen only once. This chain uses TRBV20-1 with TRBJ2-2, with a possible D match to TRBD2 (5 bases). With 6 bases removed from V and 0 bases from J, the gap between germline ends came to 20 bases. CDR1 and CDR2 (germline): DFQATT, SNEGSKA (reference sequence). The CDR3 runs to 17 residues. CDR3: CSAGMREYGANTGELFF. In DNA, the CDR3 is TGCAGTGCGGGAATGAGGGAATACGGCGCGAACACCGGGGAGCTGTTTTTT.

This sequence joins TRBV10-3 and TRBJ1-6; possible D gene TRBD1, 6 bases. The CDR3 is made up of 15 amino acids. Germline loops: CDR1 ENHRY, CDR2 SYGVKD. Deletions cut 10 bases from V and 10 bases from J, with 23 bases between. CDR3 amino acids: CASRWGGGGSSPLHF. The CDR3 DNA sequence: TGTGCCAGCCGATGGGGCGGAGGGGGAAGCTCACCCCTCCACTTT.

The chain joins TRBV28 to TRBJ1-2; 7 bases line up with TRBD1. The CDR3 runs 15 residues. Germline V lookup: CDR1 MDHEN, CDR2 SYDVKM. J lost 6 bases, V lost 5 bases, and 12 bases had no gene match. CDR3 loop: CASSPRDRGSHGYTF. The CDR3 region has the DNA TGTGCCAGCAGTCCAAGGGACAGAGGAAGTCATGGCTACACCTTC.

The rearrangement links TRBV24-1 to TRBJ2-5, with D possibly being TRBD2 (6 bases). Germline V gives CDR1 KGHDR, CDR2 SFDVKD. With 5 bases removed from V and 1 base from J, the gap between germline ends came to 10 bases. This CDR3 contains 14 residues. The DNA for the CDR3 is TGTGCCACCAGTGTCGGGAGAGCCCAAGAGACCCAGTACTTC. Translating it yields CATSVGRAQETQYF.

This clonotype occurred many times. V usage is TRBV10-3 and J usage is TRBJ1-4; D not certain. V was pared by 3 bases and J by 8 bases, with 13 bases between. The CDR3 length is 14 residues. Germline CDR1 and CDR2: ENHRY and SYGVKD. The CDR3 is CAISEPRSREKLFF. For the CDR3, the DNA is TGTGCCATCAGTGAACCCCGGTCCCGGGAAAAACTGTTTTTT.

Concerning this clonotype: At one end the junction does not follow the germline gene, possibly because of a read error. The CDR3, as DNA: TGTGCCAGCAGCCAAGACACGTCCCCCAATCAGCCCCAGCATTTT. This gives the protein CASSQDTSPNQPQHF. The rearrangement links TRBV10-2 to TRBJ1-5, with D unresolved. The length of the CDR3 is 15 residues. The germline V gene encodes CDR1 WSHSY and CDR2 SAAADI.

The chain recombines TRBV5-5 with TRBJ1-2; no clear D. With 0 bases removed from V and 4 bases from J, the gap between germline ends came to 13 bases. The germline CDR1 and CDR2 sequences are SGHKS and YYEKEE (reference sequence). The CDR3 sequence is 15 residues long. CDR3 DNA: TGTGCCAGCAGCTTGGGAGGCCCCGCGGGCTATGGCTACACCTTC. It translates to CASSLGGPAGYGYTF.

On this clonotype: Germline is not matched at one junction end, which may reflect a read error. This rearrangement joins TRBV5-8 to TRBJ1-5; a possible D gene is TRBD1 (5 bases). The germline V gene encodes CDR1 SGHTS and CDR2 YDEGEE. CDR3 length: 16 amino acids. The CDR3: CASSLGLGNSNQPQHF. CDR3 DNA: TGCGCCAGCAGCCTGGGACTCGGGAATAGCAATCAGCCCCAGCATTTT. The full variable domain, rest sourced from reference TRBV5-8 and TRBJ1-5, is EAGVTQSPTHLIKTRGQQATLRCSPISGHTSVYWYQQALGLGLQFLLWYDEGEERNRGNFPPRFSGRQFPNYSSELNVNALELEDSALYLCASSLGLGNSNQPQHFGDGTRLSIL.

The chain is built from TRBV6-1 and TRBJ2-2; D unresolved. V lost 6 bases and J 6 bases, leaving 11 bases between the germline ends. Germline CDR1 and CDR2: MNHNS and SASEGT. The CDR3 contains 13 residues. The CDR3 DNA sequence: TGTGCCAGCAGGGATAGACTGGCCGGGGAGCTGTTTTTT. Amino acids: CASRDRLAGELFF.